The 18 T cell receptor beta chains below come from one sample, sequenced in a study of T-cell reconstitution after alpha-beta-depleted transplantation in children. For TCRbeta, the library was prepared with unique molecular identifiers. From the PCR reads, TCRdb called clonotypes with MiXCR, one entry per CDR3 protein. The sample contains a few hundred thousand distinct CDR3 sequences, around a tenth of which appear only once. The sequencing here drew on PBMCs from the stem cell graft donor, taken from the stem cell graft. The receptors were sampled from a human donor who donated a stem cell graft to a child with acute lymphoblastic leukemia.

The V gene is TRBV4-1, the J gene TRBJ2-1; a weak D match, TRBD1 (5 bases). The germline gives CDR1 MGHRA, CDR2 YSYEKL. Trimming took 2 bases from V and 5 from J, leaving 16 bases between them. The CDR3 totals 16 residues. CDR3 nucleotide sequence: TGCGCCAGCAGCCAATTCAGGGCTCAGCAAGACAATGAGCAGTTCTTC. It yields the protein CASSQFRAQQDNEQFF.

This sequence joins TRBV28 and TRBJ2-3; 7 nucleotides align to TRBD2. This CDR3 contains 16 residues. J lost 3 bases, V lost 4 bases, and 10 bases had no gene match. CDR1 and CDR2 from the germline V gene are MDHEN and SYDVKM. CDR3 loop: CASSSLSTSPTDTQYF. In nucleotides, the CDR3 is TGTGCCAGCAGTTCCCTCTCGACTAGCCCAACAGATACGCAGTATTTT.

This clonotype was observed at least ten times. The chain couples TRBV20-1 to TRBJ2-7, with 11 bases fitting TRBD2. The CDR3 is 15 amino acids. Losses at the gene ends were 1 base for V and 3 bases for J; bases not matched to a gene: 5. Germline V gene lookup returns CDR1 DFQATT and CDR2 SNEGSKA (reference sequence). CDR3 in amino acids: CSARALAGDIYEQYF. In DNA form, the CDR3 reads TGCAGTGCTAGAGCACTAGCGGGAGACATCTACGAGCAGTACTTC.

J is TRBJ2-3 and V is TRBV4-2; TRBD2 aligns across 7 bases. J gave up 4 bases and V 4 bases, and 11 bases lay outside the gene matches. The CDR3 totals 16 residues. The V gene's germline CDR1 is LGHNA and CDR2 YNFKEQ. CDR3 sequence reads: CASSPQGGGGADTQYF. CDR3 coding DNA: TGTGCCAGCAGCCCCCAGGGAGGTGGGGGGGCAGATACGCAGTATTTT.

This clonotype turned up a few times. The DNA for the CDR3 is TGTGCCAGCAGCCAGTGGACAGGGCTCTCCTACGAGCAGTACTTC. It yields the protein CASSQWTGLSYEQYF. The rearrangement links TRBV6-2 or TRBV6-3 to TRBJ2-7, with 8 positions matching TRBD1. Germline V lookup: CDR1 MNHEY, CDR2 SVGEGT. CDR3 length: 15 residues. With V trimmed by 6 bases and J by 0 bases, 7 bases remained unmatched.

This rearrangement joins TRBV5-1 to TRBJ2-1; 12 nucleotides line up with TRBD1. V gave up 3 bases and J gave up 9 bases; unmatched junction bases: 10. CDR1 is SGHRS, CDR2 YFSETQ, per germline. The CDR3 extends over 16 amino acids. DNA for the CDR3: TGCGCCAGCAGCTCCGGGACAGGGGGCCGGTCTGGTGAGCAGTTCTTC. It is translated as CASSSGTGGRSGEQFF.

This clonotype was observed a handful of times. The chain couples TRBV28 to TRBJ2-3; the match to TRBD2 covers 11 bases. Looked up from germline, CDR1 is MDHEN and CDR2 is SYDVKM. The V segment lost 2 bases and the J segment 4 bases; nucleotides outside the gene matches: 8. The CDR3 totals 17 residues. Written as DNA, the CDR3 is TGTGCCAGCAGTTTACCGAGACTAGCGGGAAACCCAGATACGCAGTATTTT. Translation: CASSLPRLAGNPDTQYF.

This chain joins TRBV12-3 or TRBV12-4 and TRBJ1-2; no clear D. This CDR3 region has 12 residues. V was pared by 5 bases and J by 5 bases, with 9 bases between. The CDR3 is CASSVGSYGYTF. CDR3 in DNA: TGTGCCAGCAGTGTCGGCTCTTATGGCTACACCTTC.

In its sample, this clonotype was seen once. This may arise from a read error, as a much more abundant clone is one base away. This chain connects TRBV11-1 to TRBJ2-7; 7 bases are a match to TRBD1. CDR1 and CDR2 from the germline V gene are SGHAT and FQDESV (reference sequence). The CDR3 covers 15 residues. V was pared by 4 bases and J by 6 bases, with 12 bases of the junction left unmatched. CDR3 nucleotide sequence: TGTGCCAGCAGCTCCCGACAGGGAAGTTTCCCCGAGCAGTACTTC. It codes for CASSSRQGSFPEQYF.

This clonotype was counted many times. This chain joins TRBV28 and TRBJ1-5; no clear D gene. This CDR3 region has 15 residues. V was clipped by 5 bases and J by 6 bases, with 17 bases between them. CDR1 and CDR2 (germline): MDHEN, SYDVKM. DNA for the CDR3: TGTGCCAGCAGTCCTCGCGAGGGTTTGGGTCAGCCCCAGCATTTT. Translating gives CASSPREGLGQPQHF.

The CDR3 nucleotides read TGTGCCAGCAGCTTAACTTCGGCTAGCGGGGGCGGTGAGCAGTTCTTC. As protein: CASSLTSASGGGEQFF. V and J are TRBV7-8 and TRBJ2-1, with 10 bases that match TRBD2. Germline V gene sequence: CDR1 SGHVS, CDR2 FQNEAQ. The CDR3 length is 16 residues. J lost 9 bases, V lost 2 bases, and 10 bases had no gene match.

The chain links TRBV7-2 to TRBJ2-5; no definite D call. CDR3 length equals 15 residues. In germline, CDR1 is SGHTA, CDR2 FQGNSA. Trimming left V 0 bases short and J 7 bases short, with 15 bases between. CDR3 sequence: CASSLAHGLIGTQYF. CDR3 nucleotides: TGTGCCAGCAGCTTAGCGCATGGGCTTATAGGGACCCAGTACTTC.

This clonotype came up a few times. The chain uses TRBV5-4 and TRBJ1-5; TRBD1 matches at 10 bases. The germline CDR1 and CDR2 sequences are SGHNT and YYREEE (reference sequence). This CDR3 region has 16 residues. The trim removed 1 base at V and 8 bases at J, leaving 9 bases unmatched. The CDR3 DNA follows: TGTGCCAGCAGCTTGATAGGCGGACAGGGGGGTAAGCCCCAGCATTTT. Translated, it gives CASSLIGGQGGKPQHF.

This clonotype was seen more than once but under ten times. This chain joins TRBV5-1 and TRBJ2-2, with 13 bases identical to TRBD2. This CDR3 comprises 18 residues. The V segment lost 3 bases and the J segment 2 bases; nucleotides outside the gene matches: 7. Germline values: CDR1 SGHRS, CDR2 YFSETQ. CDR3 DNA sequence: TGCGCCAGCAGCTACGGACTAGCGGGAGTCGGAAACACCGGGGAGCTGTTTTTT. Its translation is CASSYGLAGVGNTGELFF.

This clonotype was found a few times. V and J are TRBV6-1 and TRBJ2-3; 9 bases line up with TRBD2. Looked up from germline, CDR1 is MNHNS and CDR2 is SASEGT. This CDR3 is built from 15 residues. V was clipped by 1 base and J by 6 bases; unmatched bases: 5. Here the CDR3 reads CASSEGGGRGDTQYF. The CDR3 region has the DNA TGTGCCAGCAGTGAAGGCGGCGGGAGGGGGGATACGCAGTATTTT.

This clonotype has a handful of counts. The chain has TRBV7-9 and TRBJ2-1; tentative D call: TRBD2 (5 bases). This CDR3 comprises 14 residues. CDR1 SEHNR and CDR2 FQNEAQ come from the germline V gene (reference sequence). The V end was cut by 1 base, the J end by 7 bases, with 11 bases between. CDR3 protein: CASSLESPGNEQFF. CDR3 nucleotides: TGTGCCAGCAGCTTAGAATCCCCGGGGAATGAGCAGTTCTTC.

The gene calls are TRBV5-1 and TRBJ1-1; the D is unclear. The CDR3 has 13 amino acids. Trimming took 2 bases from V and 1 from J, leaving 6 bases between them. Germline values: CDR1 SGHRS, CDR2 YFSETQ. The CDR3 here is CASSLLQNTEAFF. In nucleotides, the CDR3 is TGCGCCAGCAGCTTACTTCAGAACACTGAAGCTTTCTTT.

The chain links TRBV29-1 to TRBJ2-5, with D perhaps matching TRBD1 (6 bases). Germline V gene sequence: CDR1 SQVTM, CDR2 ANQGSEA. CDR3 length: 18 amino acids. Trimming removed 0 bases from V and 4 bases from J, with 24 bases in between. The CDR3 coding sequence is TGCAGCGTTGAAGATTTAATGAAGGGCAGGGGTGTAGGAGAGACCCAGTACTTC. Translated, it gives CSVEDLMKGRGVGETQYF.